This T cell receptor (beta chain) stems from a study of cytomegalovirus exposure and HLA in healthy donors. Study observations and caveats: The authors assumed roughly uniform sequencing depth across donors for presence/absence analyses. Highly shared sequence variants in one cluster were likely a sequencing artifact.

Donors showed nominal health when sampled, although they likely had unrecorded immune exposures. The primer mix had 60 Vbeta and 13 Jbeta primers. Original analysis: Later analysis identified tens of millions of unique TCR beta chains, 10 million to 12 million shared. Generated by immunoSEQ multiplex PCR, the TCRdb table keeps only in-frame clones and is missing some. V, J and clone size were drawn from that table, and D and trimming were deduced from the DNA. The profile shows 95,000 to 130,000 clones, roughly 83% of them singletons. Note on this clone: Its antigen is undetermined.

The receptor was derived from a man aged 25 to 45 in good health and CMV-seropositive. The specimen sequenced was PBMCs.

CDR3 region: CASSVGGGPTYEAFF. CDR3 coding DNA: TGTGCCAGCAGCGTAGGAGGGGGACCGACATATGAAGCTTTCTTT. The chain couples TRBV9 to TRBJ1-1, with a tentative D call TRBD1 (6 bases). Germline values: CDR1 SGDLS, CDR2 YYNGEE. This CDR3 is built from 15 residues. V was shortened by 0 bases and J by 7 bases, with 16 bases between the two germline ends.